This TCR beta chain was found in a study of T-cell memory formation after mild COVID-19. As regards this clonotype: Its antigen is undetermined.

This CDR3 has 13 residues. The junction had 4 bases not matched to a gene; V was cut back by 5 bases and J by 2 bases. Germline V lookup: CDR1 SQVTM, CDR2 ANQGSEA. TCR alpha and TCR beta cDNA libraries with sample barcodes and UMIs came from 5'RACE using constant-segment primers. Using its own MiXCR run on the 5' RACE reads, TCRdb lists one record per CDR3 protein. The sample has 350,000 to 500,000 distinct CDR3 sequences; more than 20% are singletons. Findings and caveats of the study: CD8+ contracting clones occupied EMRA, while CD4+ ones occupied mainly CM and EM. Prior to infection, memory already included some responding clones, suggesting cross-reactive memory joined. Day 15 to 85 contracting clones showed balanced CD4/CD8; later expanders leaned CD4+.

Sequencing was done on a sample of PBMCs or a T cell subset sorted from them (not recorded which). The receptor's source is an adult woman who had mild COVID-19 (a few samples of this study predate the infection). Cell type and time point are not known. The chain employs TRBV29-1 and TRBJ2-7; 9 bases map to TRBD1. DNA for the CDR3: TGCAGCGTTTGGGGACAGGGAGCCTACGAGCAGTACTTC. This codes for CSVWGQGAYEQYF.